This TCR beta chain was identified in a study of CD8+ T cells in alopecia areata. In the case of this clone: What it recognizes is unknown.

Study observations and caveats: Scalp and blood samples kept many expanded lesional clones throughout tofacitinib.

Treatment described: oral pan-JAK inhibitor, 5-10 mg twice daily. The V end lost 0 bases, the J end lost 2 bases, and 11 bases lay between the germline ends. The CDR3 is 15 residues long. In germline, CDR1 is SGHAT, CDR2 FQNNGV. Sequencing relied on a cDNA template that was reverse transcribed from extracted RNA. TCRdb's copy holds only in-frame clones and misses some; the assay was immunoSEQ multiplex PCR. The data hold some 150,000 clones, with approximately 80% observed a single time. This clonotype was sampled from a human donor with alopecia areata. Material: CD8+ T cells sorted from blood, obtained at week 4, from a patient treated with tofacitinib. This chain uses TRBV11-2 with TRBJ2-7; perhaps TRBD2 as D (6 bases). CDR3 amino acids: CASSLDLGGTYEQYF. The DNA of the CDR3 is TGTGCCAGCAGCTTAGATCTGGGGGGTACCTACGAGCAGTACTTC.